The next 20 T cell receptor beta chains were all read from a single sample in a study of cytomegalovirus exposure and HLA in healthy donors. Generated by immunoSEQ multiplex PCR, the TCRdb table keeps only in-frame clones and is missing some. The sample lists hundreds of thousands of clones; 75% to 90% were seen once. Input material: PBMCs. These receptors all come from a woman younger than 30 in good health and CMV-seronegative.

The chain carries TRBV2 and TRBJ2-1; 9 bases map to TRBD2. The CDR3 consists of 15 residues. With 6 bases clipped from V and 0 bases from J, the junction kept 3 bases outside the gene matches. Germline values: CDR1 SNHLY, CDR2 FYNNEI. The CDR3 DNA is TGTGCCAGCAGATCTAGCGGGACCTCCTACAATGAGCAGTTCTTC. Translated: CASRSSGTSYNEQFF.

The chain recombines TRBV27 with TRBJ2-3; D is unclear. The ends were cut back, 2 bases at V and 6 bases at J, with 9 bases in the middle. CDR1 MNHEY and CDR2 SMNVEV come from the germline V gene (reference sequence). The CDR3 spans 13 residues. The CDR3 sequence is CASSLGLTDTQYF. The CDR3 DNA follows: TGTGCCAGCAGTTTAGGCCTTACGGATACGCAGTATTTT.

The rearrangement uses TRBV7-8 and TRBJ1-2, with no clear D. The CDR3 consists of 15 residues. Trimming took off 5 bases at V and 2 bases at J, with 15 bases between the two ends. Germline assignment: CDR1 SGHVS and CDR2 FQNEAQ. Here the CDR3 reads CASSRQRRENYGYTF. CDR3 nucleotides: TGTGCCAGCAGCCGACAAAGGAGGGAGAACTATGGCTACACCTTC. Variable domain in full (rest from reference TRBV7-8 and TRBJ1-2): GAGVSQSPRYKVAKRGQDVALRCDPISGHVSLFWYQQALGQGPEFLTYFQNEAQLDKSGLPSDRFFAERPEGSVSTLKIQRTQQEDSAVYLCASSRQRRENYGYTFGSGTRLTVV.

The chain links TRBV27 to TRBJ2-7; possibly TRBD1 for D (5 bases). The CDR3 is 14 amino acids. Trimming shortened V by 6 bases and J by 0 bases, and 12 bases separated the two germline ends. The germline V gene has CDR1 MNHEY and CDR2 SMNVEV (reference sequence). CDR3 sequence reads: CASSWAGASYEQYF. The CDR3 region has the DNA TGTGCCAGCAGCTGGGCTGGGGCCTCCTACGAGCAGTACTTC.

This chain connects TRBV15 to TRBJ2-3; the D is unclear. This CDR3 contains 13 residues. V lost 8 bases and J 0 bases, leaving 9 bases between the germline ends. Germline values: CDR1 LNHNV, CDR2 YYDKDF (reference sequence). CDR3 nucleotides: TGTGCCACCCGCGGAACTAGCACAGATACGCAGTATTTT. Amino acid sequence: CATRGTSTDTQYF. The complete variable domain, with remaining parts taken from reference TRBV15 and TRBJ2-3, reads DAMVIQNPRYQVTQFGKPVTLSCSQTLNHNVMYWYQQKSSQAPKLLFHYYDKDFNNEADTPDNFQSRRPNTSFCFLDIRSPGLGDTAMYLCATRGTSTDTQYFGPGTRLTVL.

The V call is TRBV5-1, the J call TRBJ1-2; 9 positions agree with TRBD1. The junction had 2 bases not matched to a gene; V was cut back by 0 bases and J by 2 bases. Germline CDR1 and CDR2: SGHRS and YFSETQ. CDR3 length: 15 residues. The CDR3: CASSLGTGGNYGYTF. The CDR3 DNA is TGCGCCAGCAGCTTGGGTACAGGGGGCAACTATGGCTACACCTTC.

The gene calls are TRBV4-1 and TRBJ1-1; D is undetermined. V was shortened by 1 base and J by 2 bases, with 8 bases between the two germline ends. The CDR3 contains 14 residues. Germline V gene lookup returns CDR1 MGHRA and CDR2 YSYEKL. The CDR3 spells CASSQAPVNTEAFF. In nucleotides, the CDR3 is TGCGCCAGCAGCCAAGCCCCGGTTAACACTGAAGCTTTCTTT.

The rearrangement joins TRBV7-9 to TRBJ2-3; the match to TRBD2 covers 12 bases. This CDR3 is built from 16 residues. In germline, CDR1 is SEHNR, CDR2 FQNEAQ (reference sequence). The ends lost 4 bases at V and 7 bases at J; junction bases unmatched: 9. For the CDR3, the DNA is TGTGCCAGCAGCTCCCTGACTAGCGGGGGAAAAAATACGCAGTATTTT. This sequence encodes CASSSLTSGGKNTQYF. The full variable domain, in which reference TRBV7-9 and TRBJ2-3 provide the parts outside the CDR3, is DTGVSQNPRHKITKRGQNVTFRCDPISEHNRLYWYRQTLGQGPEFLTYFQNEAQLEKSRLLSDRFSAERPKGSFSTLEIQRTEQGDSAMYLCASSSLTSGGKNTQYFGPGTRLTVL.

J is TRBJ1-2 and V is TRBV7-2; maybe TRBD1 (5 bases). Germline loops: CDR1 SGHTA, CDR2 FQGNSA. V lost 5 bases to trimming and J lost 4 bases, with 20 bases between them. CDR3 size: 16 residues. This chain's CDR3 is CASSRDSTALSYGYTF. The CDR3, as DNA: TGTGCCAGCAGCCGGGACTCCACAGCCCTTAGCTATGGCTACACCTTC.

The chain recombines TRBV28 with TRBJ1-5; D unresolved. Between the trimmed V and J ends, which lost 5 bases and 6 bases, there was a span of 11 bases. The CDR3 totals 13 residues. The V gene's germline CDR1 is MDHEN and CDR2 SYDVKM. The CDR3 is CASSPQITQPQHF. DNA for the CDR3: TGTGCCAGCAGTCCCCAGATAACTCAGCCCCAGCATTTT.

In its sample, this clone was seen once. The V gene is TRBV5-1, the J gene TRBJ2-5; D possibly corresponds to TRBD2 (6 bases). CDR1 is SGHRS and CDR2 is YFSETQ in the germline V gene. The CDR3 has 15 residues. The germline V and J ends were trimmed by 0 bases and 5 bases, with 14 bases remaining between them. The CDR3 sequence: CASSLAGTPRETQYF. CDR3 DNA sequence: TGCGCCAGCAGCTTGGCCGGGACTCCACGGGAGACCCAGTACTTC.

This chain links TRBV25-1 with TRBJ2-7; D might be TRBD1 (6 bases). Trimming shortened V by 6 bases and J by 3 bases, and 15 bases separated the two germline ends. The CDR3 contains 14 residues. From germline, CDR1 is MGHDK and CDR2 SYGVNS. The CDR3 bases are TGTGCCAGCAGCTCGGACAGTTTAAGCTACGAGCAGTACTTC. Its protein is CASSSDSLSYEQYF.

The chain combines TRBV18 with TRBJ2-1; 11 nucleotides line up with TRBD2. Looked up from germline, CDR1 is KGHSH and CDR2 is LQKENI. V shed 3 bases and J 10 bases; nucleotides not matched to a gene: 20. CDR3 length equals 19 residues. CDR3 coding DNA: TGTGCCAGCTCACCGGGTAGCGGGAGGGCCTTTACTAACGCGTGGGAGCAGTTCTTC. Amino acids: CASSPGSGRAFTNAWEQFF.

V is TRBV27 and J is TRBJ2-7, with 8 nucleotides matching TRBD2. This CDR3 region has 13 residues. CDR1 is MNHEY and CDR2 is SMNVEV in the germline V gene (reference sequence). After removal of 5 bases from V and 3 bases from J, the junction contained 3 bases not matched to a gene. In DNA, the CDR3 is TGTGCCAGCAGTCCCGGGAGGGGCTACGAGCAGTACTTC. It specifies CASSPGRGYEQYF.

To note about this clone: A much larger clone lies a single base off, so this may be a read error. The genes are TRBV6-1 and TRBJ1-2; 10 bases agree with TRBD1. Germline V gene lookup returns CDR1 MNHNS and CDR2 SASEGT. This CDR3 contains 15 residues. CDR3 coding DNA: TGTGCCGGCAGTGAAGTGACAGGGGGCAACTATGGCTACACCTTC. Translated, it gives CAGSEVTGGNYGYTF.

The J gene is TRBJ2-1, the V gene TRBV5-1; 8 bases map to TRBD1. This CDR3 has 14 amino acids. Germline trimming cut 3 bases from V and 1 base from J; bases unmatched to any gene: 0. Germline assignment: CDR1 SGHRS and CDR2 YFSETQ. The CDR3 sequence: CASSWTGSYNEQFF. CDR3 nucleotide sequence: TGCGCCAGCAGCTGGACAGGGTCCTACAATGAGCAGTTCTTC.

The chain combines TRBV2 with TRBJ1-4; 8 bases are shared with TRBD1. This CDR3 is 16 amino acids long. Germline trimming cut 8 bases from V and 2 bases from J; bases unmatched to any gene: 10. Germline CDR1 SNHLY, CDR2 FYNNEI. As DNA, the CDR3 is TGTGCCAGCTACCGGGGGACAGGCGCCACTAATGAAAAACTGTTTTTT. It specifies CASYRGTGATNEKLFF.

This chain connects TRBV6-5 to TRBJ2-7; a weak D match, TRBD1 (6 bases). The CDR3 contains 12 residues. Trimming stripped 1 base from V and 7 bases from J, with 8 bases between. Germline V lookup: CDR1 MNHEY, CDR2 SVGAGI. CDR3 in amino acids: CASSYFGQEQYF. DNA of the CDR3: TGTGCCAGCAGTTACTTTGGACAGGAGCAGTACTTC.

The gene calls are TRBV7-8 and TRBJ2-3; TRBD2 might be the D (5 bases). The germline V and J ends were trimmed by 1 base and 5 bases, with 10 bases remaining between them. The CDR3 is 14 amino acids. From germline, CDR1 is SGHVS and CDR2 FQNEAQ. The CDR3 is CASSLEGGGDTQYF. The CDR3, as DNA: TGTGCCAGCAGCTTAGAAGGAGGAGGAGATACGCAGTATTTT.

V gene TRBV6-1 combines with J gene TRBJ2-3; 9 nucleotides match TRBD1. The germline V gene has CDR1 MNHNS and CDR2 SASEGT. CDR3 length: 14 residues. After removal of 5 bases from V and 5 bases from J, the junction contained 5 bases not matched to a gene. The CDR3 protein is CASSLTGGGDTQYF. The CDR3 DNA sequence: TGTGCCAGCAGTCTGACAGGGGGAGGAGATACGCAGTATTTT.